This TCR beta chain was found in a study of molecular identifiers for immune sequencing clone quantification. The study, taken as a whole, reports: Clonotypes surpassing 20 RNA copies contained over 97% of effector molecules, versus under 1% in naive cells.

Points on this clonotype: As yet, its antigen is unknown.

TCRdb redid the calling of the PCR reads with MiXCR, one entry per CDR3 protein. Of roughly 12,000 distinct CDR3 sequences listed, roughly 15% are singletons. Germline V gene lookup returns CDR1 MNHEY and CDR2 SMNVEV (reference sequence). This CDR3 is 17 amino acids long. Losses at the gene ends were 7 bases for V and 2 bases for J; bases not matched to a gene: 10. Source material: naive CD8+ T cells from blood, with Jurkat cell RNA spiked in. Subset meaning: FACS-sorted CD8+CD4-CCR7+CD45RA+ naive T cells. The chain carries TRBV27 and TRBJ2-1; 11 positions agree with TRBD2. The receptor comes from a human donor in good health. Some libraries in this study had Jurkat cell RNA spiked in. The CDR3 reads CASKGTSGVSAYNEQFF. In DNA, the CDR3 is TGTGCCAGCAAGGGGACTAGCGGAGTTAGTGCCTACAATGAGCAGTTCTTC.